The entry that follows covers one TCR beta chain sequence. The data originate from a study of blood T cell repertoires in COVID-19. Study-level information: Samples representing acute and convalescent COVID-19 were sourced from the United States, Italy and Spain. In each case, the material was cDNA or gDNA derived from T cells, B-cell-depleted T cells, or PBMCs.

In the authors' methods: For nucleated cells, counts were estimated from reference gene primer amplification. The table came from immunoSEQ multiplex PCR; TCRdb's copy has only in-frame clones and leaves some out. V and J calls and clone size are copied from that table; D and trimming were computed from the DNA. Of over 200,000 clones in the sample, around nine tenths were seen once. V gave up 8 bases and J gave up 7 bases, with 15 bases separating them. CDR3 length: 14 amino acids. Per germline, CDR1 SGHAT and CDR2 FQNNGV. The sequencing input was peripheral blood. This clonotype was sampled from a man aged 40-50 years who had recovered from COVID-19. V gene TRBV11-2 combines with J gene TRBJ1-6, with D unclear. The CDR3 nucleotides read TGTGCCAGCTCGCTTTCCACGGGGAATTCACCCCTCCACTTT. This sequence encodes CASSLSTGNSPLHF.